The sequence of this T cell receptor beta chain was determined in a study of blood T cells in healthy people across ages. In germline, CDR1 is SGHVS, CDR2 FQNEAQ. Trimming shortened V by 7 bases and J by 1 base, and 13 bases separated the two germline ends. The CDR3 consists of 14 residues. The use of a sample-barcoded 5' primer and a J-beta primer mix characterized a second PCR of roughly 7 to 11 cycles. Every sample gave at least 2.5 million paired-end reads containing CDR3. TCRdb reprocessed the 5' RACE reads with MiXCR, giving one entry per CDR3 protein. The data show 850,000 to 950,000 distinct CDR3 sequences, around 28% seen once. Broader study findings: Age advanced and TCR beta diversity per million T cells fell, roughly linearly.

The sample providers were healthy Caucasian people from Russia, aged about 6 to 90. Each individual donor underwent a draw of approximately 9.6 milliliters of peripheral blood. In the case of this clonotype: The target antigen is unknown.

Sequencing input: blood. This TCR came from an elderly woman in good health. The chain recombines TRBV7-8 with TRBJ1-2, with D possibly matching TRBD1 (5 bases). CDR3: CASKKGTGNYGYTF. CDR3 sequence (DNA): TGTGCCAGCAAGAAGGGGACCGGTAACTATGGCTACACCTTC.